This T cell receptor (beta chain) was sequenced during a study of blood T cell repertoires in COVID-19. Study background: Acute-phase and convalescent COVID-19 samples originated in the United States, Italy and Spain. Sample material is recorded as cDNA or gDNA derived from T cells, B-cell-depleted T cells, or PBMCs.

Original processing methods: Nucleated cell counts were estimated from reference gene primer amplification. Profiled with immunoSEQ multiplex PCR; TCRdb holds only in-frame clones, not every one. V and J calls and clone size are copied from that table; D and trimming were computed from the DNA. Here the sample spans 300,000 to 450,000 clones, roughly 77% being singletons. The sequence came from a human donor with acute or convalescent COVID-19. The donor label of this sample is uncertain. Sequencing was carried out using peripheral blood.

Written as DNA, the CDR3 is TGTGCCAGTAGTAAAACTACTCGCGCTAGCACAGATACGCAGTATTTT. It translates to CASSKTTRASTDTQYF. The chain combines TRBV19 with TRBJ2-3; D gene uncertain. The V gene's germline CDR1 is LNHDA and CDR2 SQIVND (reference sequence). The V end was cut by 4 bases, the J end by 0 bases, with 14 bases between. This CDR3 spans 16 amino acids. Supplemented by reference TRBV19 and TRBJ2-3, the full variable domain reads DGGITQSPKYLFRKEGQNVTLSCEQNLNHDAMYWYRQDPGQGLRLIYYSQIVNDFQKGDIAEGYSVSREKKESFPLTVTSAQKNPTAFYLCASSKTTRASTDTQYFGPGTRLTVL.